This T cell receptor (beta chain) came from a study of cytomegalovirus exposure and HLA in healthy donors. Whole-study findings and limits: Within the 120 or so validation repertoires, first-cohort TCR clusters tended to co-occur, according to a later analysis.

CDR3 length: 14 residues. In germline, CDR1 is SNHLY, CDR2 FYNNEI. Trimming removed 1 base from V and 2 bases from J; junction bases left unmatched: 1. Only in-frame clones appear in the TCRdb table, and some are missing; sequencing was by immunoSEQ multiplex PCR. The data contain some 260,000 clones, around 91% of them seen just once; the ten biggest clones take up 3.1%. About this clone: As yet, its antigen is unknown. At the DNA level, this CDR3 is encoded by other sequences in the same sample as well.

V usage is TRBV2 and J usage is TRBJ2-7, with 8 bases fitting TRBD1. The sequence was obtained from a woman in her 30s in good health and CMV-seronegative. Sequencing used PBMCs. DNA of the CDR3: TGTGCCAGCAGTGAAGGGACAGGGCCCTACGAGCAGTACTTC. Translating it yields CASSEGTGPYEQYF.